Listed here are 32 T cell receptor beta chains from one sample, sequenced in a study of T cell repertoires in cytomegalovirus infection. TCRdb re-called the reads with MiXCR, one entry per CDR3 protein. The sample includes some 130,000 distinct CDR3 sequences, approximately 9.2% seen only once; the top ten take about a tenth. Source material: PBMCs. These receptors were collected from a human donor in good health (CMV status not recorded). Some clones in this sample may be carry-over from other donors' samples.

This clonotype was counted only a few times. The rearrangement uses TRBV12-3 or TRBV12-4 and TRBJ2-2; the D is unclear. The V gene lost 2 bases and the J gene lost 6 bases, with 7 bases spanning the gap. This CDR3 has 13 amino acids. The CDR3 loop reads CASSLTTPGELFF. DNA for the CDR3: TGTGCCAGCAGTTTAACCACTCCCGGGGAGCTGTTTTTT.

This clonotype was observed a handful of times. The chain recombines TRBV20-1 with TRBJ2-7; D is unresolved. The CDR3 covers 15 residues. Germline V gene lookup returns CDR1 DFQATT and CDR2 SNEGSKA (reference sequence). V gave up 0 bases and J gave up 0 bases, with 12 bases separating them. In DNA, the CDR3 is TGCAGTGCTAGAGATATCACCTTCCCCTCCTACGAGCAGTACTTC. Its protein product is CSARDITFPSYEQYF.

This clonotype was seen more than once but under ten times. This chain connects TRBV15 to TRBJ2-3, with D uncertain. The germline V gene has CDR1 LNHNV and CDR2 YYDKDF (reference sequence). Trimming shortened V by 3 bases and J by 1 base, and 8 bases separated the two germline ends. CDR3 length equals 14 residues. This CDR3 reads CATSRMAGTDTQYF. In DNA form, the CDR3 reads TGTGCCACCAGCAGGATGGCGGGCACAGATACGCAGTATTTT.

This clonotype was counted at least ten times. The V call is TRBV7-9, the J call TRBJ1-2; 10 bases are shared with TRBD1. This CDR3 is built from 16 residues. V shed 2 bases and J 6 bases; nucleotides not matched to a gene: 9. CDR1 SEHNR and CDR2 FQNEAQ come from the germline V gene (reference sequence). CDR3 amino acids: CASSLLRQGARDGYTF. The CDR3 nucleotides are TGTGCCAGCAGCTTACTCCGACAGGGGGCCAGGGATGGCTACACCTTC.

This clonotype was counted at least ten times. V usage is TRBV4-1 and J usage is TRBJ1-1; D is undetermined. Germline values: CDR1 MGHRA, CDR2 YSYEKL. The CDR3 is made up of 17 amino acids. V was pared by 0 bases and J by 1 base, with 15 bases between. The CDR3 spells CASSQETLFFPNTEAFF. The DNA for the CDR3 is TGCGCCAGCAGCCAAGAAACCCTATTCTTCCCGAACACTGAAGCTTTCTTT.

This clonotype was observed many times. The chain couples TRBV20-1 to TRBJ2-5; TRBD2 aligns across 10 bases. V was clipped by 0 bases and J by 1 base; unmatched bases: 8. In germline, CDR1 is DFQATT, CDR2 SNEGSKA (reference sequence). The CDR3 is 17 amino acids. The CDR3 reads CSARDPGPSGGQETQYF. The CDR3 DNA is TGCAGTGCTAGAGATCCTGGGCCTAGCGGGGGCCAAGAGACCCAGTACTTC.

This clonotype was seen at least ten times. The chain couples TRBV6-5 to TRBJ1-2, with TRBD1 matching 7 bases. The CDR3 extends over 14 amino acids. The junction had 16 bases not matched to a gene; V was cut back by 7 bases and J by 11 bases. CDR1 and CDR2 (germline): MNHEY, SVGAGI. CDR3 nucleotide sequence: TGTGCCAGCAATCGACAGGGATTGGGGGAGGGTTACACCTTC. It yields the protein CASNRQGLGEGYTF.

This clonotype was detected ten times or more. The CDR3 sequence: CASSADRVDQPQHF. The CDR3 DNA reads as TGTGCCAGCAGCGCGGACAGGGTAGATCAGCCCCAGCATTTT. The chain employs TRBV2 and TRBJ1-5; TRBD1 matches 8 bases. This CDR3 is 14 amino acids long. The germline V gene encodes CDR1 SNHLY and CDR2 FYNNEI. J lost 5 bases, V lost 6 bases, and 6 bases had no gene match.

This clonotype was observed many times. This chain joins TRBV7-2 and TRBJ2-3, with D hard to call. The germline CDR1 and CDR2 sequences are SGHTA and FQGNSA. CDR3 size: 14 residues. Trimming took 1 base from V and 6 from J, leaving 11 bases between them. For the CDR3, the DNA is TGTGCCAGCAGCTTAGATGGTAGCAGTGATACGCAGTATTTT. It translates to CASSLDGSSDTQYF.

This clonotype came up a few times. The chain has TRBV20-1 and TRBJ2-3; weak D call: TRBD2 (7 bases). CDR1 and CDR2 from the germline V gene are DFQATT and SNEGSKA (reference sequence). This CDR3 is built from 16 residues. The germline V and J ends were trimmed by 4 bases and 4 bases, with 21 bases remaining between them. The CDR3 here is CSAIRGRGGLADTQYF. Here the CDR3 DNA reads TGCAGTGCTATCCGGGGGAGGGGGGGCCTGGCAGATACGCAGTATTTT.

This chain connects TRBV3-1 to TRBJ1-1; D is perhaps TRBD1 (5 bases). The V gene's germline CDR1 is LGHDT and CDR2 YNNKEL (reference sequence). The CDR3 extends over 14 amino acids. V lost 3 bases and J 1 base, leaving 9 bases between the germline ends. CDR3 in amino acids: CASSQDGGNTEAFF. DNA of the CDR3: TGTGCCAGCAGCCAGGATGGGGGGAACACTGAAGCTTTCTTT.

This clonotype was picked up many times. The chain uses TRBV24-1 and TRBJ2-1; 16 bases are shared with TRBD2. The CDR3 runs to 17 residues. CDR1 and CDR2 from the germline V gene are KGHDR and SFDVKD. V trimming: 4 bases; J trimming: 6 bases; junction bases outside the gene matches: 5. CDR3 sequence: CATSDPGLAGGPNEQFF. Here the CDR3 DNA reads TGTGCCACCAGTGACCCGGGACTAGCGGGGGGGCCCAATGAGCAGTTCTTC.

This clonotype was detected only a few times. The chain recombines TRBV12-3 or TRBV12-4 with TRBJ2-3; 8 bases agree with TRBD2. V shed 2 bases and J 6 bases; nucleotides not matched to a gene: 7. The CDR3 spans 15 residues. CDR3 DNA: TGTGCCAGCAGTTTAAATAGCGGGACCACCGATACGCAGTATTTT. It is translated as CASSLNSGTTDTQYF.

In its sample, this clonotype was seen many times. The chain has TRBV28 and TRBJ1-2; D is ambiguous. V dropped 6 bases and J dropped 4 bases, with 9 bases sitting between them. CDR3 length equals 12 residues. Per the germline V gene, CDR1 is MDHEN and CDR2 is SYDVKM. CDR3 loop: CASSHKGYGYTF. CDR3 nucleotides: TGTGCCAGCAGCCATAAGGGCTATGGCTACACCTTC.

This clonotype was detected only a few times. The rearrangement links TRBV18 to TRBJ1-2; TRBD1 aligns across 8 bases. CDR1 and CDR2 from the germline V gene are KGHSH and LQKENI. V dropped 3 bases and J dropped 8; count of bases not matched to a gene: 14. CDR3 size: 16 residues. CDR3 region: CASSPSGQGPSPGYTF. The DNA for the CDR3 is TGTGCCAGCTCACCTTCCGGACAGGGACCCTCGCCGGGCTACACCTTC. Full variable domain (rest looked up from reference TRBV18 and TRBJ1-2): NAGVMQNPRHLVRRRGQEARLRCSPMKGHSHVYWYRQLPEEGLKFMVYLQKENIIDESGMPKERFSAEFPKEGPSILRIQQVVRGDSAAYFCASSPSGQGPSPGYTFGSGTRLTVV.

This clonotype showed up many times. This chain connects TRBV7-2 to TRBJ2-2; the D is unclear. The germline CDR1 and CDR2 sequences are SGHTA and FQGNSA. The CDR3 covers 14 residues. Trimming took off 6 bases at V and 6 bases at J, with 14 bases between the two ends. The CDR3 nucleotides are TGTGCCAGCAGTCCGGGCGCACAGCCCGGGGAGCTGTTTTTT. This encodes CASSPGAQPGELFF.

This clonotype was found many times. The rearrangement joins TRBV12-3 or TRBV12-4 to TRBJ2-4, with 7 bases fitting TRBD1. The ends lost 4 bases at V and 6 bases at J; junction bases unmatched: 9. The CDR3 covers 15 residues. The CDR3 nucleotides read TGTGCCAGCAGTTCGGCCGGGACAGCCTTAAACATTCAGTACTTC. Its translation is CASSSAGTALNIQYF.

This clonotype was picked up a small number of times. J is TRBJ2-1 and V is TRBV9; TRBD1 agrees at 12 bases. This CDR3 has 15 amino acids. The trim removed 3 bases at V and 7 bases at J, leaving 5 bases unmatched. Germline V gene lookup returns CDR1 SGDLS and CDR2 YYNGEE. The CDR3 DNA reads TGTGCCAGCAGCGAGGGGACAGGGGGCTATAATGAGCAGTTCTTC. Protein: CASSEGTGGYNEQFF.

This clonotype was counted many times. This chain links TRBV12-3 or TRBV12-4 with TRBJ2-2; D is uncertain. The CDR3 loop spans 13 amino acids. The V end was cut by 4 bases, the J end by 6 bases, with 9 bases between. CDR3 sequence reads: CASSSPEAGELFF. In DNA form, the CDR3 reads TGTGCCAGCAGTTCTCCTGAGGCCGGGGAGCTGTTTTTT.

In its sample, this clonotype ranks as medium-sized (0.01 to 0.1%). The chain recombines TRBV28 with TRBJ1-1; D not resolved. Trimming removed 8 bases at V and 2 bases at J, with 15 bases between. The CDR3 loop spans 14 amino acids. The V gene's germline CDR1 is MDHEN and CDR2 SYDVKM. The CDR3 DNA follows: TGTGCCAGCCTAGATCTAGGTTTAAACACTGAAGCTTTCTTT. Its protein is CASLDLGLNTEAFF. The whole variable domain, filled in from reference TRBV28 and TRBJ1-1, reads DVKVTQSSRYLVKRTGEKVFLECVQDMDHENMFWYRQDPGLGLRLIYFSYDVKMKEKGDIPEGYSVSREKKERFSLILESASTNQTSMYLCASLDLGLNTEAFFGQGTRLTVV.

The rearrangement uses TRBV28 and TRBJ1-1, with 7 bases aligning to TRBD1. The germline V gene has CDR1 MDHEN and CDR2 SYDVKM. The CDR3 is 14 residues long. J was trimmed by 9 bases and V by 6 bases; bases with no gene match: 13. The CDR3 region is CASSSGSRGVKAFF. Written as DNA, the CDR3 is TGTGCCAGCAGCTCCGGGTCCAGGGGGGTTAAAGCTTTCTTT.

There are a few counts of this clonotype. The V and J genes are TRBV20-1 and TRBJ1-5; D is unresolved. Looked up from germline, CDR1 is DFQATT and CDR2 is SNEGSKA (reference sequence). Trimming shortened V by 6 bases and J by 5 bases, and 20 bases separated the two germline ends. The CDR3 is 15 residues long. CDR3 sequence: CSAEPISTSHQPQHF. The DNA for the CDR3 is TGCAGTGCGGAGCCAATCAGTACATCCCATCAGCCCCAGCATTTT.

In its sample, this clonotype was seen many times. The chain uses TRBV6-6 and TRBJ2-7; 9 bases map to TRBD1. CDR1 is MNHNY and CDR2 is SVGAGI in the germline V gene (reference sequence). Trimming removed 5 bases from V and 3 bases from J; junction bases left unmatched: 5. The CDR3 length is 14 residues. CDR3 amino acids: CASSTRDRDYEQYF. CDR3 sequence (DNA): TGTGCCAGCAGTACCCGGGACAGGGACTACGAGCAGTACTTC.

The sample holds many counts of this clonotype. The CDR3 DNA follows: TGTGCCAGCAGCCTGGGGGGGAAATTGGGCTATGGCTACACCTTC. It specifies CASSLGGKLGYGYTF. This chain connects TRBV7-3 to TRBJ1-2; a weak D match, TRBD1 (5 bases). The germline CDR1 and CDR2 sequences are SGHTA and FQGTGA. V lost 5 bases to trimming and J lost 4 bases, with 17 bases between them. CDR3 length: 15 amino acids.

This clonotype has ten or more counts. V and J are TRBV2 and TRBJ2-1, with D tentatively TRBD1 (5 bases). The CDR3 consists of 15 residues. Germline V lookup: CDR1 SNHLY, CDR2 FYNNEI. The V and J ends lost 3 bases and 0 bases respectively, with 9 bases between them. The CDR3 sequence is CASSEDTSSYNEQFF. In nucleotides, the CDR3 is TGTGCCAGCAGTGAGGACACGAGCTCCTACAATGAGCAGTTCTTC.

Written as DNA, the CDR3 is TGTGCCAGCAGCCAAGTAGGGGTAGCGGGCTCCTACAATGAGCAGTTCTTC. This sequence encodes CASSQVGVAGSYNEQFF. This sequence joins TRBV3-1 and TRBJ2-1, with 7 positions matching TRBD2. Trimming at V came to 1 base and at J to 0 bases, leaving 6 bases not matched to a gene. Germline CDR1 LGHDT, CDR2 YNNKEL (reference sequence). CDR3 size: 17 residues.

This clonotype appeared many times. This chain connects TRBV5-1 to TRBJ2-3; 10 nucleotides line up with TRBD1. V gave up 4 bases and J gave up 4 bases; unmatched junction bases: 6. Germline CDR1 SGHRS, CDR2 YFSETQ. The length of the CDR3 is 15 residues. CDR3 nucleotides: TGCGCCAGCAGCCACGGGACAGGGGTGGCAGATACGCAGTATTTT. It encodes CASSHGTGVADTQYF.

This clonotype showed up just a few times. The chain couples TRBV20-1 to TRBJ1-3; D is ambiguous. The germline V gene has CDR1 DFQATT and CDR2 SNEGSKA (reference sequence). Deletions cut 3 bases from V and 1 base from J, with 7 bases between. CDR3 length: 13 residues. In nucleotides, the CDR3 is TGCAGTGCTAGTCTCCCATCTGGAAACACCATATATTTT. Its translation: CSASLPSGNTIYF.

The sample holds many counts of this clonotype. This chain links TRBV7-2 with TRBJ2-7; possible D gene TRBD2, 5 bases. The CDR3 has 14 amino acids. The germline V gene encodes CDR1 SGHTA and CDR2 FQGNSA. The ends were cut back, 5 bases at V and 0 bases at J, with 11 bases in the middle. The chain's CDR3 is CASSGSGSSYEQYF. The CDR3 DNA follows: TGTGCCAGCAGCGGCAGCGGAAGCTCCTACGAGCAGTACTTC.

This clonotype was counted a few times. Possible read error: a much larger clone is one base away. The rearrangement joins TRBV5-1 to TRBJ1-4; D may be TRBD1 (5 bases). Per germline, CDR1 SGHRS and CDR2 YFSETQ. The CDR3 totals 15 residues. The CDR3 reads CANSLTASTNEKLFF. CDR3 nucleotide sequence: TGCGCCAACAGCTTGACAGCCTCAACTAATGAAAAACTGTTTTTT.

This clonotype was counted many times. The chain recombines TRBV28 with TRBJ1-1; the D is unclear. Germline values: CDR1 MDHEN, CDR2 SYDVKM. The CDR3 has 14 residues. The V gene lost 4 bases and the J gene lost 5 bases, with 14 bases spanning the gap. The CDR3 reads CASSSRPIGTEAFF. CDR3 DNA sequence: TGTGCCAGCAGTTCCCGCCCCATCGGGACTGAAGCTTTCTTT.

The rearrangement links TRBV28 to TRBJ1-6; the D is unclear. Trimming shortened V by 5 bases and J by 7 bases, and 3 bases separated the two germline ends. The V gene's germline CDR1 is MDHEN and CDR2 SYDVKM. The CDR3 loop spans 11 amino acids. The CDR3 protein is CASSRNSPLHF. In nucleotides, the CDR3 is TGTGCCAGCAGTCGGAATTCACCCCTCCACTTT.